The 14 T cell receptor beta chains below all came from one sample that was sequenced in a study of T-cell memory formation after mild COVID-19. TCRdb recomputed calls from the 5' RACE reads with MiXCR, one row per CDR3 protein. The sample holds 300,000 or so distinct CDR3 sequences, roughly 17% seen once. The source material was PBMCs or a T cell subset sorted from them (not recorded which). The receptors shown here come from a man aged 18 to 35 who had mild COVID-19 (a few samples of this study predate the infection). Cell type and time point are not known.

This sequence joins TRBV7-7 and TRBJ2-5; 9 nucleotides match TRBD2. This CDR3 comprises 14 residues. Germline V lookup: CDR1 SSHAT, CDR2 FNYEAQ (reference sequence). V gave up 5 bases and J gave up 5 bases; unmatched junction bases: 6. The CDR3 region has the DNA TGTGCCAGCAGCCAAGGGACTAGCTTTGAGACCCAGTACTTC. It yields the protein CASSQGTSFETQYF.

This clonotype was picked up a small number of times. CDR3 coding DNA: TGCGCCAGCAGCTTGGTGGAGACAGGTACCGACGAGCAGTACTTC. Translated: CASSLVETGTDEQYF. V and J are TRBV5-1 and TRBJ2-7; tentatively, D is TRBD1 (6 bases). Trimming shortened V by 0 bases and J by 5 bases, and 15 bases separated the two germline ends. The germline V gene encodes CDR1 SGHRS and CDR2 YFSETQ. The CDR3 runs to 15 residues.

This rearrangement joins TRBV24-1 to TRBJ2-1, with 9 bases identical to TRBD1. J gave up 6 bases and V 3 bases, and 8 bases lay outside the gene matches. Per germline, CDR1 KGHDR and CDR2 SFDVKD. The CDR3 spans 16 residues. The CDR3 reads CATSDLRDRVPNEQFF. In nucleotides, the CDR3 is TGTGCCACCAGTGATCTCCGGGACAGGGTTCCCAATGAGCAGTTCTTC.

This chain joins TRBV4-1 and TRBJ2-1; D might be TRBD2 (6 bases). The CDR3 runs to 15 residues. Germline V gene data show CDR1 as MGHRA and CDR2 as YSYEKL. V lost 2 bases and J 6 bases, leaving 14 bases between the germline ends. The CDR3 protein is CASSQRETSGNEQFF. CDR3 nucleotide sequence: TGCGCCAGCAGCCAACGCGAGACTAGTGGCAATGAGCAGTTCTTC.

V is TRBV20-1 and J is TRBJ2-5; D unclear. CDR3 length: 13 residues. The germline V and J ends were trimmed by 0 bases and 5 bases, with 10 bases remaining between them. Germline-derived CDR1 and CDR2 are DFQATT and SNEGSKA (reference sequence). The CDR3 sequence: CSARDQLPETQYF. DNA for the CDR3: TGCAGTGCTAGAGATCAACTGCCCGAGACCCAGTACTTC.

This chain joins TRBV5-8 and TRBJ2-1; 11 positions match TRBD1. This CDR3 comprises 16 residues. Germline values: CDR1 SGHTS, CDR2 YDEGEE. Trimming took 3 bases from V and 8 from J; bases not matched to a gene: 10. For the CDR3, the DNA is TGTGCCAGCAGCTCTGGGACAGGGGGGGTTTTCGATGAGCAGTTCTTC. This gives the protein CASSSGTGGVFDEQFF.

This clonotype was seen repeatedly, ten times or more. The V call is TRBV18, the J call TRBJ1-2, with no clear D. Germline V gives CDR1 KGHSH, CDR2 LQKENI. V shed 2 bases and J shed 6 bases, with 10 bases lying between them. This CDR3 comprises 13 residues. The chain's CDR3 is CASSPDGLDGYTF. The CDR3 coding sequence is TGTGCCAGCTCACCAGACGGGCTGGATGGCTACACCTTC. The whole variable domain, remainder taken from reference TRBV18 and TRBJ1-2, is NAGVMQNPRHLVRRRGQEARLRCSPMKGHSHVYWYRQLPEEGLKFMVYLQKENIIDESGMPKERFSAEFPKEGPSILRIQQVVRGDSAAYFCASSPDGLDGYTFGSGTRLTVV.

The J gene is TRBJ2-5, the V gene TRBV7-2, with no clear D. V lost 6 bases to trimming and J lost 4 bases, with 12 bases between them. This CDR3 spans 13 amino acids. Germline assignment: CDR1 SGHTA and CDR2 FQGNSA. The CDR3: CASRDGWAETQYF. CDR3 nucleotide sequence: TGTGCCAGCAGGGACGGCTGGGCAGAGACCCAGTACTTC.

This clonotype was counted ten times or more. The rearrangement joins TRBV5-1 to TRBJ1-1; 9 bases line up with TRBD1. The CDR3 length is 15 residues. Germline V gives CDR1 SGHRS, CDR2 YFSETQ. V trimming: 3 bases; J trimming: 4 bases; junction bases outside the gene matches: 7. CDR3 nucleotides: TGCGCCAGCAGCTGGTCGGGACAGGGAGGCACTGAAGCTTTCTTT. It encodes CASSWSGQGGTEAFF.

V is TRBV7-6 and J is TRBJ1-5, with D unresolved. Trimming shortened V by 1 base and J by 2 bases, and 9 bases separated the two germline ends. The CDR3 consists of 15 residues. Per germline, CDR1 SGHVS and CDR2 FNYEAQ. The CDR3 loop reads CASSLGLNGNQPQHF. The CDR3 DNA reads as TGTGCCAGCAGCTTAGGCCTCAATGGCAATCAGCCCCAGCATTTT.

The gene calls are TRBV7-9 and TRBJ2-3; 10 nucleotides line up with TRBD2. Germline V gene data show CDR1 as SEHNR and CDR2 as FQNEAQ (reference sequence). This CDR3 has 16 residues. The trim removed 3 bases at V and 5 bases at J, leaving 8 bases unmatched. CDR3 in amino acids: CASSFLSGGAGDTQYF. CDR3 nucleotides: TGTGCCAGCAGCTTCCTCAGCGGGGGGGCAGGAGATACGCAGTATTTT.

The table lists this clonotype with a few counts. V usage is TRBV6-5 and J usage is TRBJ1-1; no reliable D call. Germline V gene data show CDR1 as MNHEY and CDR2 as SVGAGI. Trimming pared 0 bases from V and 4 bases from J, leaving 12 bases between. The CDR3 loop spans 15 amino acids. Here the CDR3 reads CASSYSTPRGTEAFF. As DNA, the CDR3 is TGTGCCAGCAGTTACTCGACACCCCGGGGCACTGAAGCTTTCTTT.

In this sample, this clonotype turned up a few times. This chain uses TRBV20-1 with TRBJ2-5; 12 positions agree with TRBD2. Germline V gene sequence: CDR1 DFQATT, CDR2 SNEGSKA (reference sequence). Germline trimming cut 5 bases from V and 1 base from J; bases unmatched to any gene: 2. This CDR3 comprises 14 residues. The CDR3 here is CSAASGGAQETQYF. The CDR3 DNA reads as TGCAGTGCTGCTAGCGGGGGGGCCCAAGAGACCCAGTACTTC.

The table lists this clonotype with a few counts. One end of the junction fails to match germline, which may point to a read error. The chain is built from TRBV5-1 and TRBJ1-1, with unresolved D. This CDR3 has 13 amino acids. The germline gives CDR1 SGHRS, CDR2 YFSETQ. CDR3: CASRLEIAREAFF. CDR3 in DNA: TGCGCCAGCAGGTTGGAGATCGCGAGGGAAGCTTTCTTT.